This T cell receptor (beta chain) is from a study of identical twins. Notes on the study in general: Among beta out-of-frame sequences, excess sharing between twins appeared weaker.

This clonotype was seen more than once but under ten times. The antigen remains undetermined. This CDR3 has 14 residues. CDR1 SGHAT and CDR2 FQNNGV come from the germline V gene. After removal of 5 bases from V and 10 bases from J, the junction contained 12 bases not matched to a gene. MiXCR, run by TCRdb on the 5' RACE reads, gives a single entry per CDR3 protein. The sample records around 1.7 million distinct CDR3 sequences, around a third being singletons. The source material was cord blood. The receptor was isolated from a newborn girl in good health. This chain connects TRBV11-2 to TRBJ2-3, with 7 bases matching TRBD1. Written as DNA, the CDR3 is TGTGCCAGCAGCCCCACTCCACAGGGGTCTTCGCAGTATTTT. It codes for CASSPTPQGSSQYF. Looking up the rest from reference TRBV11-2 and TRBJ2-3 gives the full variable domain: EAGVAQSPRYKIIEKRQSVAFWCNPISGHATLYWYQQILGQGPKLLIQFQNNGVVDDSQLPKDRFSAERLKGVDSTLKIQPAKLEDSAVYLCASSPTPQGSSQYFGPGTRLTVL.